This TCR beta chain was retrieved from a study of PD-L1 blockade in urothelial cancer. In the study overall: Patients started atezolizumab around 2014, 1,200 mg intravenously every 3 weeks. Patients with male sex and bladder-origin urothelial cancer accounted for most of the roughly 30 enrolled. Each participant's history included 0 to 3 prior chemotherapy regimens.

With 5 bases clipped from V and 4 bases from J, the junction kept 6 bases outside the gene matches. CDR1 is MNHNS, CDR2 SASEGT, per germline. The CDR3 extends over 15 amino acids. Described time point: pretreatment peripheral blood. A spike-in of synthetic TCR analog templates was added to each PCR. The assay was immunoSEQ multiplex PCR, and TCRdb's table has in-frame clones only and misses some. Of 70,000 to 95,000 clones in the sample, roughly 89% were seen once. The sequence derives from a man in his 60s with urothelial cancer. The chain carries TRBV6-1 and TRBJ1-3, with 9 bases that match TRBD1. Sequenced material: PBMCs, taken around atezolizumab (anti-PD-L1) treatment. This CDR3 reads CASSRQGEVGNTIYF. In DNA, the CDR3 is TGTGCCAGCAGTAGACAGGGGGAAGTAGGAAACACCATATATTTT.